What follows describes a single T cell receptor (beta chain). Its antigen remains unidentified. The source of the sample is a study of OX40 agonist ivuxolimab in advanced cancers. Study results and limitations: Patients who responded partially at 0.1-3.0 mg/kg showed clonal expansion ranking among the lowest.

Germline trimming cut 5 bases from V and 7 bases from J; bases unmatched to any gene: 10. CDR3 length: 15 amino acids. CDR1 and CDR2 (germline): MNHEY, SMNVEV (reference sequence). Profiling relied on immunoSEQ multiplex PCR, and the TCRdb table lists in-frame clones only, not all of them. The sample contains more than 60,000 clones, around 86% of which appear only once. The sequence derives from an adult with an advanced solid tumor such as melanoma, head and neck, liver or kidney cancer. This specimen consisted of CD4+ or CD8+ T cells sorted from blood, obtained in a trial of the OX40 agonist ivuxolimab. This chain uses TRBV27 with TRBJ1-4; 7 nucleotides agree with TRBD1. CDR3 residues: CASSARQGGGEKLFF. The CDR3 DNA sequence: TGTGCCAGCAGTGCAAGACAGGGAGGAGGTGAAAAACTGTTTTTT.